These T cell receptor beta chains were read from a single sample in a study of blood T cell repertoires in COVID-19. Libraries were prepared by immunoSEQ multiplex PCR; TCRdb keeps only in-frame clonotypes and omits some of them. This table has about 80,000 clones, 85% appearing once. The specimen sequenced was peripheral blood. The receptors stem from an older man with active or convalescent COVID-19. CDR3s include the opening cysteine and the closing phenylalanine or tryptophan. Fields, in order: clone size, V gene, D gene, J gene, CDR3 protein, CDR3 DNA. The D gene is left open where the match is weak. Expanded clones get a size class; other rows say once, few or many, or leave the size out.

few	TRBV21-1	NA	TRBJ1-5	CASSKAGCRGNNQPQHF	TGTGCCAGCAGCAAAGCGGGGTGCAGGGGAAACAATCAGCCCCAGCATTTT
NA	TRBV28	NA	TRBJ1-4	CASSLETEEKLFF	TGTGCCAGCAGTTTGGAGACAGAGGAAAAACTGTTTTTT
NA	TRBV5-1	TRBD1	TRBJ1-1	CASGQGLDTEAFF	TGCGCCAGCGGACAGGGGTTGGACACTGAAGCTTTCTTT
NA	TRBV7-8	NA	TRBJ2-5	CASSLVARGQETQYF	TGTGCCAGCAGCTTAGTCGCGCGCGGTCAAGAGACCCAGTACTTC
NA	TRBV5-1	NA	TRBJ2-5	CASSLTGGPEETQYF	TGCGCCAGCAGCTTGACCGGGGGGCCGGAGGAGACCCAGTACTTC
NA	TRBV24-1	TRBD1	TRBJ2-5	CATSERTGEKGETQYF	TGTGCCACCAGTGAACGGACAGGGGAGAAGGGTGAGACCCAGTACTTC
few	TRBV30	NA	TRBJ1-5	CAWTTTDTSNQPQHF	TGTGCCTGGACCACGACCGACACGAGCAATCAGCCCCAGCATTTT
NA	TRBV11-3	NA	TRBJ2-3	CASSLDRGAGDTQYF	TGTGCCAGCAGCTTAGATCGCGGGGCAGGAGATACGCAGTATTTT
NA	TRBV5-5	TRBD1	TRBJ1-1	CASSLTGGSTEAFF	TGTGCCAGCAGCTTGACAGGGGGCAGCACTGAAGCTTTCTTT
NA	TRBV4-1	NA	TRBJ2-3	CASSRGVPLGDTQYF	TGCGCCAGCAGCCGGGGAGTTCCTCTGGGCGATACGCAGTATTTT
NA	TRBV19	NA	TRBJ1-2	CASSPGESYGYTF	TGTGCCAGTAGCCCCGGGGAGAGCTATGGCTACACCTTC
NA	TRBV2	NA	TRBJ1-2	CASSAGYGYTF	TGTGCCAGCAGTGCGGGTTATGGCTACACCTTC
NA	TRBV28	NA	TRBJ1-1	CASLLGGGMNTEAFF	TGTGCCAGCCTCCTGGGGGGAGGAATGAACACTGAAGCTTTCTTT
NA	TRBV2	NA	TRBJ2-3	CASGGTTLADTQYF	TGTGCCAGCGGAGGGACCACCCTCGCAGATACGCAGTATTTT
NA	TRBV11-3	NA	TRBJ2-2	CASSLSRAGELFF	TGTGCCAGCAGCTTATCCAGGGCCGGGGAGCTGTTTTTT
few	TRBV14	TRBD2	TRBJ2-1	CASSSRTSGNYEQFF	TGTGCCAGCAGCTCCCGGACTAGCGGGAACTATGAGCAGTTCTTC
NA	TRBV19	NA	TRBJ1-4	CASSQGLTNEKLFF	TGTGCCAGTAGTCAGGGGCTAACTAATGAAAAACTGTTTTTT
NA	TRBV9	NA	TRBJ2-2	CASTMGAGPNTGELFF	TGTGCCAGCACCATGGGGGCAGGACCGAACACCGGGGAGCTGTTTTTT
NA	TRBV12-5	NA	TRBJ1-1	CASGLVLYPGVNTEAFF	TGTGCTAGTGGTTTGGTACTTTACCCGGGTGTGAACACTGAAGCTTTCTTT
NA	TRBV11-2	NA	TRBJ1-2	CASSRSGGRVGYGYTF	TGTGCCAGCAGCCGTAGCGGGGGAAGGGTTGGCTATGGCTACACCTTC
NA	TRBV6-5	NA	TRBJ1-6	CASRAPAGNNSPLHF	TGTGCCAGCAGGGCCCCGGCGGGAAATAATTCACCCCTCCACTTT
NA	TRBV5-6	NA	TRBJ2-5	CASSPRSQGPETQYF	TGTGCCAGCAGCCCGAGATCCCAGGGTCCAGAGACCCAGTACTTC
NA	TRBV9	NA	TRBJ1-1	CASSVVAAGTTEAFF	TGTGCCAGCAGCGTAGTGGCAGCGGGGACCACTGAAGCTTTCTTT
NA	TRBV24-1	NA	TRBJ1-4	CATSDGTGVGEKLFF	TGTGCCACCAGTGATGGAACAGGCGTGGGTGAAAAACTGTTTTTT
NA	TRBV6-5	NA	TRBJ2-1	CASSYSVQSGYNEQFF	TGTGCCAGCAGTTACTCTGTCCAAAGCGGTTACAATGAGCAGTTCTTC
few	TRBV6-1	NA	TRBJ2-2	CASSEIREGAGELFF	TGTGCCAGCAGTGAAATCAGGGAAGGGGCCGGGGAGCTGTTTTTT
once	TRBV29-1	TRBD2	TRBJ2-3	CSVEVGGGSTDTQYF	TGCAGCGTTGAAGTCGGGGGGGGGTCCACAGATACGCAGTATTTT
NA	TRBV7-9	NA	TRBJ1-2	CASSLGAGNGYTF	TGTGCCAGCAGCTTAGGGGCAGGGAATGGCTACACCTTC
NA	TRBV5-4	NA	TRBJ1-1	CASSLGMGRNTEAFF	TGTGCCAGCAGCTTGGGGATGGGCCGGAACACTGAAGCTTTCTTT
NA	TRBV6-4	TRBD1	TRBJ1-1	CASSPTGLGDTEAFF	TGTGCCAGCAGTCCGACAGGGTTAGGGGACACTGAAGCTTTCTTT
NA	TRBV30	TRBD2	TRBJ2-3	CAWSTGLAAYTQYF	TGTGCCTGGAGTACGGGACTAGCGGCTTATACGCAGTATTTT
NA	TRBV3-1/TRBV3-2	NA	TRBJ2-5	CASSPPGSAQETQYF	TGTGCCAGCAGCCCCCCGGGGTCGGCCCAAGAGACCCAGTACTTC
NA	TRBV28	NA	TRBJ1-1	CASSFGGASRTEAFF	TGTGCCAGCAGTTTCGGGGGGGCCAGCCGGACTGAAGCTTTCTTT
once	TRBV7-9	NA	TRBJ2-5	CASSLSSGRETQYF	TGTGCCAGCAGCTTAAGTTCGGGAAGGGAGACCCAGTACTTC
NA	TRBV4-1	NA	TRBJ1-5	CASSQDRWQPQHF	TGCGCCAGCAGCCAAGATCGGTGGCAGCCCCAGCATTTT
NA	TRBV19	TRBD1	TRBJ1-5	CASSKGGPNQPQHF	TGTGCCAGTAGTAAAGGGGGCCCTAATCAGCCCCAGCATTTT
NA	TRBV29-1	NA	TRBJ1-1	CSVGSTSF	TGCAGCGTTGGCTCTACGTCCTTT
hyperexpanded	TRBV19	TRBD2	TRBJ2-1	CASRGYSAGSSYNEQFF	TGTGCCAGTAGGGGATACTCAGCGGGGAGCTCCTACAATGAGCAGTTCTTC
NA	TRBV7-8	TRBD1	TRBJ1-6	CASSRGQVTPLHF	TGTGCCAGCAGTCGAGGACAGGTTACACCCCTCCACTTT
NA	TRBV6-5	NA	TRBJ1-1	CASSVSGMNTEAFF	TGTGCCAGCAGCGTATCCGGTATGAACACTGAAGCTTTCTTT
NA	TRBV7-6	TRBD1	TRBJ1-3	CASSLCPGTVSGNTIYF	TGTGCCAGCAGCTTATGTCCCGGGACAGTCTCTGGAAACACCATATATTTT
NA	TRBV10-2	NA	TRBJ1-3	CASSERGARGNTIYF	TGCGCCAGCAGTGAGCGGGGGGCCAGGGGAAACACCATATATTTT
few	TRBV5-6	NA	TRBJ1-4	CASSDRSNEKLFF	TGTGCCAGCAGCGACAGGAGCAATGAAAAACTGTTTTTT
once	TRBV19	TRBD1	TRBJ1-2	CASSQTGDYGYTF	TGTGCCAGTAGCCAGACAGGGGACTATGGCTACACCTTC
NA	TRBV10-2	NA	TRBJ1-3	CASSDRGSGNTIYF	TGCGCCAGCAGTGATCGAGGGTCTGGAAACACCATATATTTT
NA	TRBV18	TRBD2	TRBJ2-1	CASSPSGSQFNEQFF	TGTGCCAGCTCACCCAGCGGGAGTCAATTCAATGAGCAGTTCTTC
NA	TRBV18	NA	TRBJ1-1	CASSPNRQIMNTEAFF	TGTGCCAGCTCACCCAACCGACAGATCATGAACACTGAAGCTTTCTTT
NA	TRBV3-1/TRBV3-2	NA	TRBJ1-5	CASSQDRDQPQHF	TGTGCCAGCAGCCAAGATAGAGATCAGCCCCAGCATTTT
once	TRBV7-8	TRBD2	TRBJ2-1	CASSLAGLAGGEQFF	TGTGCCAGCAGCTTAGCGGGGTTAGCGGGGGGTGAGCAGTTCTTC
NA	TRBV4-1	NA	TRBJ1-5	CASNPGLTNQPQHF	TGCGCCAGTAATCCGGGACTCACAAATCAGCCCCAGCATTTT